The clone carrying this TCR beta chain was counted a few times. The antigen is undetermined. The CDR3 runs to 16 residues. CDR1 and CDR2 (germline): MNHEY, SMNVEV (reference sequence). V was shortened by 4 bases and J by 0 bases, with 14 bases between the two germline ends. This record belongs to a study of cytomegalovirus exposure and HLA in healthy donors. Study details: Within an early data release were around 80 million unique TCRs drawn from HLA-typed donors.

PCR employed 60 Vbeta and 13 Jbeta primers. Sequencing was performed with immunoSEQ multiplex PCR; in TCRdb, only in-frame clones are kept and a portion is missing. The data contain around 90,000 clones, about four fifths of them singletons. Study-level results: TCR beta sequences reportedly predicted most subjects' HLA-A and HLA-B alleles accurately.

The chain carries TRBV27 and TRBJ2-3; D gene ambiguous. The sequencing sample was made of PBMCs. The origin of this receptor is a human donor in good health. The CDR3 loop reads CASSSSGYSSTDTQYF. CDR3 nucleotides: TGTGCCAGCAGTTCCTCAGGTTACTCTAGCACAGATACGCAGTATTTT.